The 30 T cell receptor beta chains below were found in one sample sequenced in a study of blood T cell repertoires in COVID-19. Assay: immunoSEQ multiplex PCR; the TCRdb copy retains only in-frame clones and omits some. This table has roughly 86,000 clones, around nine tenths appearing once. Sequenced input: peripheral blood. These receptor sequences come from a man aged 35-49 years with acute or convalescent COVID-19.

The V call is TRBV10-1, the J call TRBJ2-2; 11 positions agree with TRBD2. Per the germline V gene, CDR1 is WNHNN and CDR2 is SYGVQD (reference sequence). Germline trimming cut 2 bases from V and 5 bases from J; bases unmatched to any gene: 10. The CDR3 runs to 18 residues. CDR3 nucleotides: TGCGCCAGCAGTGAGGCGAAACCGGGACTAGCGGTAACCGGGGAGCTGTTTTTT. Translating gives CASSEAKPGLAVTGELFF.

The chain joins TRBV5-1 to TRBJ1-2, with TRBD1 matching over 8 bases. V dropped 5 bases and J dropped 4; count of bases not matched to a gene: 10. Germline CDR1 is SGHRS and CDR2 is YFSETQ. The CDR3 contains 15 residues. Written as DNA, the CDR3 is TGCGCCAGCAGATCCGGGACAGGAATTACCTATGGCTACACCTTC. It yields the protein CASRSGTGITYGYTF.

J is TRBJ2-3 and V is TRBV27, with TRBD2 matching 7 bases. The CDR3 consists of 16 residues. The germline V gene has CDR1 MNHEY and CDR2 SMNVEV (reference sequence). Trimming at V came to 3 bases and at J to 4 bases, leaving 10 bases not matched to a gene. This chain's CDR3 is CASSFRNGGWADTQYF. DNA for the CDR3: TGTGCCAGCAGTTTCCGTAACGGGGGGTGGGCAGATACGCAGTATTTT.

The table lists this clone with a count of one. The CDR3 DNA sequence: TGTGCCACCAGCCGAAACAACTACAATGAGCAGTTCTTC. It encodes CATSRNNYNEQFF. This chain links TRBV24-1 with TRBJ2-1; no clear D. Trimming removed 7 bases at V and 3 bases at J, with 9 bases between. Germline V gene lookup returns CDR1 KGHDR and CDR2 SFDVKD. There are 13 residues in the CDR3.

The J gene is TRBJ1-4, the V gene TRBV3-1 (or the pseudogene TRBV3-2); no clear D. The CDR3 sequence is 14 residues long. The V gene lost 4 bases and the J gene lost 8 bases, with 14 bases spanning the gap. CDR1 LGHDT and CDR2 YNNKEL come from the germline V gene (reference sequence). For the CDR3, the DNA is TGTGCCAGCAGCCCCGGGTTTGCCTGGGAAAAACTGTTTTTT. It specifies CASSPGFAWEKLFF.

The chain couples TRBV6-1 to TRBJ2-3; D unresolved. This CDR3 is 21 amino acids long. Germline CDR1 MNHNS, CDR2 SASEGT. V lost 2 bases to trimming and J lost 0 bases, with 27 bases between them. As DNA, the CDR3 is TGTGCCAGCAGTGAAACTCTCTTAACCTTCACTCGTCCTTTCAGCACAGATACGCAGTATTTT. Encoded protein: CASSETLLTFTRPFSTDTQYF.

The J gene is TRBJ1-2, the V gene TRBV3-1 (or the pseudogene TRBV3-2); D possibly corresponds to TRBD1 (5 bases). This CDR3 region has 12 residues. In germline, CDR1 is LGHDT, CDR2 YNNKEL (reference sequence). V was pared by 2 bases and J by 5 bases, with 6 bases between. CDR3: CASSQRGYGYTF. The CDR3 region has the DNA TGTGCCAGCAGCCAAAGGGGATATGGCTACACCTTC.

The rearrangement joins TRBV6-5 to TRBJ1-6; TRBD1 agrees at 7 bases. CDR3 length: 15 amino acids. From germline, CDR1 is MNHEY and CDR2 SVGAGI. J gave up 9 bases and V 4 bases, and 9 bases lay outside the gene matches. This chain's CDR3 is CASSLQGIPGSPLHF. The CDR3 region has the DNA TGTGCCAGCAGTTTACAGGGGATCCCTGGTTCACCCCTCCACTTT.

The rearrangement links TRBV2 to TRBJ1-5; D gene ambiguous. V lost 1 base, J lost 1 base, and 5 bases lay in between. The length of the CDR3 is 14 residues. Germline values: CDR1 SNHLY, CDR2 FYNNEI. CDR3 coding DNA: TGTGCCAGCAGTGAAGGTCAGAGCAATCAGCCCCAGCATTTT. Protein sequence: CASSEGQSNQPQHF.

V and J are TRBV5-1 and TRBJ1-2; tentative D call: TRBD1 (5 bases). This CDR3 comprises 13 residues. Trimming stripped 5 bases from V and 1 base from J, with 9 bases between. Germline loops: CDR1 SGHRS, CDR2 YFSETQ. The CDR3 DNA reads as TGCGCCAGCAGGGGGCTCCTTAACTATGGCTACACCTTC. Translation: CASRGLLNYGYTF.

The chain recombines TRBV5-6 with TRBJ2-6, with D possibly being TRBD2 (5 bases). CDR3 size: 19 residues. The V end lost 6 bases, the J end lost 0 bases, and 22 bases lay between the germline ends. The germline gives CDR1 SGHDT, CDR2 YYEEEE. The CDR3 loop reads CASTLEGGLKNSGANVLTF. In DNA, the CDR3 is TGTGCCAGCACACTGGAAGGCGGACTCAAGAACTCTGGGGCCAACGTCCTGACTTTC.

The V gene is TRBV28, the J gene TRBJ2-5, with TRBD2 as a possible D gene (5 bases). Trimming removed 4 bases at V and 10 bases at J, with 10 bases between. Germline V CDR1 and CDR2: MDHEN, SYDVKM. The CDR3 sequence is 11 residues long. CDR3 region: CASSSPGNQYF. The CDR3 nucleotides read TGTGCCAGCAGTTCTCCGGGGAACCAGTACTTC.

The chain joins TRBV4-3 to TRBJ2-7; D call uncertain. V lost 0 bases and J lost 2, with 17 bases in between. Germline CDR1 LGHNA, CDR2 YSLEER. The CDR3 consists of 17 residues. The CDR3 reads CASSQESTPVITYEQYF. CDR3 coding DNA: TGCGCCAGCAGCCAAGAAAGTACCCCAGTAATCACCTACGAGCAGTACTTC.

This chain uses TRBV29-1 with TRBJ2-1; TRBD2 is a possible D gene (5 bases). Deletions cut 3 bases from V and 2 bases from J, with 14 bases between. There are 15 residues in the CDR3. Germline-derived CDR1 and CDR2 are SQVTM and ANQGSEA. Here the CDR3 DNA reads TGCAGCGTTGATAATGACGGGAATCCCTACAATGAGCAGTTCTTC. Its translation is CSVDNDGNPYNEQFF.

The CDR3 region is CSVARTSGRVGGTQYF. CDR3 nucleotide sequence: TGCAGCGTTGCTAGGACTAGCGGGCGGGTCGGAGGGACCCAGTACTTC. The genes are TRBV29-1 and TRBJ2-5; TRBD2 matches 11 bases. J lost 7 bases, V lost 4 bases, and 14 bases had no gene match. The CDR3 totals 16 residues. Germline values: CDR1 SQVTM, CDR2 ANQGSEA.

This chain joins TRBV20-1 and TRBJ2-7; D may be TRBD2 (6 bases). This CDR3 is 11 amino acids long. Trimming pared 5 bases from V and 6 bases from J, leaving 11 bases between. The germline V gene encodes CDR1 DFQATT and CDR2 SNEGSKA (reference sequence). The CDR3 DNA follows: TGCAGTGCTCTGAGGGGAGGCGAGCAGTACTTC. As protein: CSALRGGEQYF.

The chain employs TRBV5-1 and TRBJ2-3, with 12 nucleotides matching TRBD2. Germline CDR1 and CDR2: SGHRS and YFSETQ. The length of the CDR3 is 17 residues. J gave up 3 bases and V 4 bases, and 9 bases lay outside the gene matches. In DNA form, the CDR3 reads TGCGCCAGCAGCCACCGACTAGCGGGGGCGGGGACAGATACGCAGTATTTT. It codes for CASSHRLAGAGTDTQYF.

This sequence joins TRBV2 and TRBJ1-2, with 11 bases aligning to TRBD1. CDR1 is SNHLY, CDR2 FYNNEI, per germline. The CDR3 is 14 residues long. Germline trimming cut 5 bases from V and 7 bases from J; bases unmatched to any gene: 6. CDR3 residues: CASSPDRGQGGYTF. In nucleotides, the CDR3 is TGTGCCAGCAGTCCGGACAGGGGGCAGGGTGGCTACACCTTC.

V gene TRBV19 combines with J gene TRBJ1-5; D remains unclear. V shed 1 base and J shed 4 bases, with 8 bases lying between them. The CDR3 spans 14 residues. Germline CDR1 and CDR2: LNHDA and SQIVND (reference sequence). The CDR3 reads CASSIAPTNQPQHF. CDR3 sequence (DNA): TGTGCCAGTAGTATAGCGCCAACTAATCAGCCCCAGCATTTT. The variable domain in full, completed from reference TRBV19 and TRBJ1-5, reads DGGITQSPKYLFRKEGQNVTLSCEQNLNHDAMYWYRQDPGQGLRLIYYSQIVNDFQKGDIAEGYSVSREKKESFPLTVTSAQKNPTAFYLCASSIAPTNQPQHFGDGTRLSIL.

V is TRBV11-2 and J is TRBJ1-2, with 8 positions matching TRBD1. The CDR3 consists of 15 residues. CDR1 is SGHAT, CDR2 FQNNGV, per germline. V gave up 2 bases and J gave up 7 bases; unmatched junction bases: 9. DNA for the CDR3: TGTGCCAGCAGCTTAACGGCAGGGGGCTTTCTTGGCTACACCTTC. Its protein product is CASSLTAGGFLGYTF.

The chain has TRBV25-1 and TRBJ1-1; D gene uncertain. Trimming removed 1 base at V and 4 bases at J, with 10 bases between. The CDR3 has 14 residues. The germline gives CDR1 MGHDK, CDR2 SYGVNS. CDR3 sequence reads: CASSESRVVTEAFF. DNA for the CDR3: TGTGCCAGCAGTGAATCGCGGGTAGTCACTGAAGCTTTCTTT.

The CDR3: CASSGGATDTQYF. The DNA for the CDR3 is TGTGCCAGCAGCGGGGGGGCCACAGATACGCAGTATTTT. This chain joins TRBV11-2 and TRBJ2-3; D perhaps matches TRBD2 (7 bases). The CDR3 extends over 13 amino acids. From germline, CDR1 is SGHAT and CDR2 FQNNGV. The V and J ends lost 5 bases and 2 bases respectively, with 8 bases between them.

V gene TRBV5-1 combines with J gene TRBJ2-7; the match to TRBD2 covers 7 bases. V lost 0 bases to trimming and J lost 0 bases; unmatched junction nucleotides: 15. In germline, CDR1 is SGHRS, CDR2 YFSETQ. The CDR3 covers 19 residues. The CDR3 DNA is TGCGCCAGCAGCTTGGAACCCAGCTCGGGGGGTGGGACCTCCTACGAGCAGTACTTC. This encodes CASSLEPSSGGGTSYEQYF.

The CDR3 protein is CASSPDTGGTEAFF. CDR3 nucleotides: TGTGCCAGCAGCCCCGACACTGGTGGGACTGAAGCTTTCTTT. J is TRBJ1-1 and V is TRBV9, with no clear D. This CDR3 is built from 14 residues. Germline loops: CDR1 SGDLS, CDR2 YYNGEE. The ends were cut back, 4 bases at V and 5 bases at J, with 15 bases in the middle.

J is TRBJ2-1 and V is TRBV13; 11 bases are shared with TRBD2. The CDR3 contains 15 residues. CDR1 PRHDT and CDR2 FYEKMQ come from the germline V gene (reference sequence). V was pared by 5 bases and J by 7 bases, with 7 bases of the junction left unmatched. In nucleotides, the CDR3 is TGTGCCAGCAGCCTGGGACTAGCGGCCAAGAATGAGCAGTTCTTC. This codes for CASSLGLAAKNEQFF. Together with reference TRBV13 and TRBJ2-1, the CDR3 gives the full variable domain: AAGVIQSPRHLIKEKRETATLKCYPIPRHDTVYWYQQGPGQDPQFLISFYEKMQSDKGSIPDRFSAQQFSDYHSELNMSSLELGDSALYFCASSLGLAAKNEQFFGPGTRLTVL.

The chain employs TRBV19 and TRBJ2-7; D possibly corresponds to TRBD1 (6 bases). V lost 10 bases, J lost 0 bases, and 13 bases lay in between. Germline lookup yields CDR1 LNHDA and CDR2 SQIVND (reference sequence). The CDR3 sequence is 13 residues long. CDR3 sequence (DNA): TGTGCCACCCAGGACAGACTCTCCTACGAGCAGTACTTC. It yields the protein CATQDRLSYEQYF.

The chain joins TRBV9 to TRBJ1-1, with 7 bases identical to TRBD1. The V gene end was trimmed by 3 bases and the J gene end by 1 base; junction bases not matched to a gene: 9. Germline V gene lookup returns CDR1 SGDLS and CDR2 YYNGEE. This CDR3 spans 16 amino acids. The CDR3 loop reads CASSDDSNRGNTEAFF. The CDR3 bases are TGTGCCAGCAGCGACGACTCAAACAGGGGGAACACTGAAGCTTTCTTT.

This clone has a handful of counts. V usage is TRBV24-1 and J usage is TRBJ2-5, with 8 bases lining up with TRBD2. The J segment lost 7 bases and the V segment lost 1 base, leaving 13 bases of the junction unmatched. CDR1 is KGHDR, CDR2 SFDVKD, per germline. The CDR3 is made up of 17 amino acids. CDR3 sequence (DNA): TGTGCCACCAGTGATTTCACGGCGGGGGGATTAGTGGGGACCCAGTACTTC. Its protein product is CATSDFTAGGLVGTQYF.

The chain has TRBV5-1 and TRBJ2-7; 8 bases are a match to TRBD2. Per the germline V gene, CDR1 is SGHRS and CDR2 is YFSETQ. V was clipped by 4 bases and J by 3 bases; unmatched bases: 18. This CDR3 contains 18 residues. The CDR3 is CASSLDTSGEREFYEQYF. The CDR3 nucleotides are TGCGCCAGCAGCCTTGACACGTCGGGTGAGCGGGAGTTCTACGAGCAGTACTTC.

The V gene is TRBV3-1 (or the pseudogene TRBV3-2), the J gene TRBJ1-1, with D uncertain. The V gene's germline CDR1 is LGHDT and CDR2 YNNKEL (reference sequence). The CDR3 covers 14 residues. Deletions cut 4 bases from V and 4 bases from J, with 13 bases between. The CDR3 sequence: CASSPPPGSTEAFF. As DNA, the CDR3 is TGTGCCAGCAGCCCTCCTCCGGGGTCCACTGAAGCTTTCTTT.